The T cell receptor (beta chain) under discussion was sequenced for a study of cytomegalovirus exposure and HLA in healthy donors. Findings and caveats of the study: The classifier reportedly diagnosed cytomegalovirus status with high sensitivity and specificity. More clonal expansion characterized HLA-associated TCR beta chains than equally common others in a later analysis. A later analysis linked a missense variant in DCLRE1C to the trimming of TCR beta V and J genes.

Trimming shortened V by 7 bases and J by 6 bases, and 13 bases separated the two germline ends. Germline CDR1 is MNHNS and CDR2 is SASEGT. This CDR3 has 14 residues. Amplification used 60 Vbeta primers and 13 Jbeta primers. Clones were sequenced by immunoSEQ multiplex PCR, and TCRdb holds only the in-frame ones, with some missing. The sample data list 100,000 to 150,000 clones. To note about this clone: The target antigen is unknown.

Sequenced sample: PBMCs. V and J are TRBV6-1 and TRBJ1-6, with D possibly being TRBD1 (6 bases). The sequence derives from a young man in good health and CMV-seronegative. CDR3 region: CASTSQGFNSPLHF. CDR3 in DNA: TGTGCCAGCACCTCACAGGGATTTAATTCACCCCTCCACTTT.